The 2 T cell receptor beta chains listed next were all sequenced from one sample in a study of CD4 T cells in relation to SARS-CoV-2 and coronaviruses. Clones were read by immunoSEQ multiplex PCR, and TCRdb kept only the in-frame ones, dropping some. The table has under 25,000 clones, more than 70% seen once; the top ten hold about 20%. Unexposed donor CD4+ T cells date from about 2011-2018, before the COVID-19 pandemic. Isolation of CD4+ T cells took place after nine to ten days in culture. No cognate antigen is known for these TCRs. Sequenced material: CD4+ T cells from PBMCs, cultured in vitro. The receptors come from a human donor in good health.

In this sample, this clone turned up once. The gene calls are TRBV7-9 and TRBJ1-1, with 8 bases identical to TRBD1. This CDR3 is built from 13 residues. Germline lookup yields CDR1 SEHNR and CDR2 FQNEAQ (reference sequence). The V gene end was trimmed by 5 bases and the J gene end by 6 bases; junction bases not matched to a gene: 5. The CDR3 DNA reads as TGTGCCAGCAGCCAAAGGACAGGGCCTGAAGCTTTCTTT. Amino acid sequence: CASSQRTGPEAFF.

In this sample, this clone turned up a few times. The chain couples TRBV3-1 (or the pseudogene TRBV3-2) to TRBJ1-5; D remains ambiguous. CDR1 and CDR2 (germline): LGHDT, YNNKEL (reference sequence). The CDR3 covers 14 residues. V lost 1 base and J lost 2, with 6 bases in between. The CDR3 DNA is TGTGCCAGCAGCCAAGCGTCAGGCAATCAGCCCCAGCATTTT. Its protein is CASSQASGNQPQHF.